A selection of T cell receptor beta chains follows, all from one sample in a study of human T cells and chemical hapten exposure. TCRdb re-called the RACE reads with MiXCR, one entry per CDR3 protein. The sample has 40,000 to 50,000 distinct CDR3 sequences, roughly 12% seen once; the top ten hold approximately 5.3%. This specimen consisted of whole blood, obtained in connection with sensitization to the hapten diphenylcyclopropenone (DPC). These receptors were obtained from a woman between 25 and 40 years old with alopecia areata. Some clones in this sample may be carry-over from other donors' samples. Each CDR3 is given without its conserved first and last residue.

V gene	J gene	CDR3 protein
TRBV7-2	TRBJ1-6	ASSQTGTANSPLH
TRBV20-1	TRBJ1-6	SARGGTGDNSPLH
TRBV5-1	TRBJ2-7	ASSSRQGNSYEQY
TRBV27	TRBJ1-2	ASSSPGYGYT
TRBV20-1	TRBJ1-5	SARDPDRGLGQPQH
TRBV5-1	TRBJ2-6	ASSLGGVRSGANVLT
TRBV2	TRBJ1-4	ASSEGPAANEKLF
TRBV2	TRBJ2-7	ASRVRGHEQY
TRBV6-2/TRBV6-3	TRBJ1-1	ASSRRNEAF
TRBV20-1	TRBJ2-1	SASISTGGTRRYEQF
TRBV20-1	TRBJ2-7	SARDHRGYEQY
TRBV4-2	TRBJ2-1	ASSQGGASYNEQF
TRBV4-1	TRBJ1-1	ASSHPLNTEAF
TRBV6-4	TRBJ2-1	ATPPGLGGNEQF
TRBV7-2	TRBJ2-5	ASRGAYQETQY
TRBV18	TRBJ2-7	ASSPQVGVYEQY
TRBV30	TRBJ2-2	ACLHAKIQVGELF
TRBV21-1	TRBJ2-1	ASSKTPRRPGSDNEQF
TRBV7-3	TRBJ1-1	ASSLTSVDRGNFEAF
TRBV11-1	TRBJ2-1	ASSGSGSHSSYNEQF
TRBV28	TRBJ1-1	ASRLLGTEAF
TRBV10-3	TRBJ2-1	AISPGTGTNEQF
TRBV29-1	TRBJ2-1	SVVGQRYNEQF
TRBV11-2	TRBJ2-1	ASSFTSGSYNEQF
TRBV3-1	TRBJ2-3	ASSQVPGVWTDTQY
TRBV7-2	TRBJ1-6	ASSSQKSSYNSPLH
TRBV12-3/TRBV12-4	TRBJ1-3	ASSPGQGSSGNTIY
TRBV7-3	TRBJ2-3	ASSEMGDTQY
TRBV9	TRBJ1-1	ASTTTIGNTEAF
TRBV7-2	TRBJ2-5	ATQPARSGTQY
TRBV20-1	TRBJ2-1	SARPLAASYNEQF
TRBV29-1	TRBJ2-1	SVEANEGLSQF
TRBV6-2/TRBV6-3	TRBJ2-1	ASSWDYQYEQF
TRBV7-2	TRBJ1-3	ASSSHRGSGNTIY
TRBV20-1	TRBJ2-1	SARGTSEFNEQF
TRBV11-2	TRBJ2-7	ASSQDLAGGRHEQY
TRBV15	TRBJ1-4	ATSRDRGQGNEKLF
TRBV6-2/TRBV6-3	TRBJ2-3	VTDRGGTDTQY
TRBV28	TRBJ2-5	ASSFGGLETQY
TRBV9	TRBJ2-5	ASSSGDSEETQY
TRBV20-1	TRBJ2-1	SARGGTSGAYNEQF
TRBV5-5	TRBJ1-5	ASSLRVLNQPQH
TRBV19	TRBJ1-1	ASSPRRRDTEAF